Below, 15 T cell receptor beta chains from the same sample are listed, as sequenced in a study of control samples from healthy donors and cancer patients. The protocol was immunoSEQ multiplex PCR, while the TCRdb copy is restricted to in-frame clones and leaves out a portion. The sample carries roughly 40,000 clones, around four fifths recorded once. The sample comprised blood. These receptors originate from a man in his sixties in good health.

DNA for the CDR3: TGTGCCAGCAGACGTAGATACCGGGACAGAAACCCCACCGGGGAGCTGTTTTTT. The encoded protein is CASRRRYRDRNPTGELFF. J is TRBJ2-2 and V is TRBV27, with 7 positions matching TRBD1. The CDR3 spans 18 residues. J gave up 4 bases and V 6 bases, and 17 bases lay outside the gene matches. CDR1 and CDR2 (germline): MNHEY, SMNVEV (reference sequence).

The chain couples TRBV4-1 to TRBJ2-5, with D unresolved. V lost 4 bases to trimming and J lost 1 base, with 13 bases between them. The CDR3 runs to 15 residues. Germline CDR1 is MGHRA and CDR2 is YSYEKL. CDR3 nucleotides: TGCGCCAGCAGCCTACTACCCGGGCTCCAAGAGACCCAGTACTTC. This sequence encodes CASSLLPGLQETQYF.

J is TRBJ2-7 and V is TRBV6-5; D perhaps matches TRBD1 (8 bases). V was trimmed by 8 bases and J by 2 bases, leaving 16 bases between them. The CDR3 covers 14 residues. Germline V gene lookup returns CDR1 MNHEY and CDR2 SVGAGI. The CDR3 sequence: CASSPQGGPYEQYF. The CDR3 coding sequence is TGTGCCAGCTCGCCACAGGGGGGGCCCTACGAGCAGTACTTC.

The chain is built from TRBV29-1 and TRBJ2-7, with D perhaps TRBD2 (6 bases). This CDR3 has 13 residues. The ends were cut back, 4 bases at V and 4 bases at J, with 14 bases in the middle. Germline values: CDR1 SQVTM, CDR2 ANQGSEA. CDR3 sequence: CSVVPAGLYEQYF. The CDR3 coding sequence is TGCAGCGTTGTGCCCGCGGGGCTTTACGAGCAGTACTTC.

The chain employs TRBV19 and TRBJ1-5; possible D gene TRBD1, 5 bases. V lost 6 bases and J 7 bases, leaving 13 bases between the germline ends. Germline CDR1 reads LNHDA; CDR2 reads SQIVND (reference sequence). This CDR3 contains 13 residues. CDR3 in amino acids: CASSEQTEQPQHF. CDR3 nucleotide sequence: TGTGCCAGTAGCGAGCAGACAGAGCAGCCCCAGCATTTT.

J is TRBJ2-5 and V is TRBV9, with 8 bases that match TRBD1. CDR1 is SGDLS and CDR2 is YYNGEE in the germline V gene. The CDR3 covers 13 residues. With 5 bases clipped from V and 5 bases from J, the junction kept 5 bases outside the gene matches. DNA for the CDR3: TGTGCCAGCAGAGGACAGGGAGTGGAGACCCAGTACTTC. Protein sequence: CASRGQGVETQYF.

This chain joins TRBV5-1 and TRBJ2-1; possibly TRBD2 for D (6 bases). With 4 bases removed from V and 4 bases from J, the gap between germline ends came to 12 bases. The CDR3 is 14 residues long. Germline assignment: CDR1 SGHRS and CDR2 YFSETQ. This CDR3 is CASSPPGGYNEQFF. CDR3 in DNA: TGCGCCAGCAGCCCCCCCGGGGGATACAATGAGCAGTTCTTC.

The genes are TRBV6-2 or TRBV6-3 and TRBJ2-7, with D unresolved. This CDR3 region has 12 residues. The V gene lost 5 bases and the J gene lost 0 bases, with 5 bases spanning the gap. Germline V CDR1 and CDR2: MNHEY, SVGEGT. In nucleotides, the CDR3 is TGTGCCAGCAGTGACACCTCCTACGAGCAGTACTTC. This gives the protein CASSDTSYEQYF.

The chain recombines TRBV11-2 with TRBJ2-1; no definite D call. CDR1 is SGHAT, CDR2 FQNNGV, per germline. V lost 4 bases to trimming and J lost 5 bases, with 18 bases between them. The CDR3 is made up of 16 amino acids. DNA for the CDR3: TGTGCCAGCAGCTCTCAACCCAGAGCCGCACACAATGAGCAGTTCTTC. This encodes CASSSQPRAAHNEQFF.

The genes are TRBV24-1 and TRBJ2-3, with 8 bases aligning to TRBD1. Germline V lookup: CDR1 KGHDR, CDR2 SFDVKD. V shed 4 bases, J shed 0 bases, and the junction held 8 bases outside the gene matches. The CDR3 runs 17 residues. The CDR3 loop is CATSETPDRESTDTQYF. For the CDR3, the DNA is TGTGCCACCAGTGAGACCCCGGACAGGGAAAGCACAGATACGCAGTATTTT.

The CDR3 sequence is CASSSDGRSSPLHF. CDR3 coding DNA: TGTGCCAGCAGCTCCGACGGTCGTTCTTCACCCCTCCACTTT. This chain joins TRBV7-9 and TRBJ1-6, with unresolved D. Trimming removed 4 bases at V and 9 bases at J, with 13 bases between. The CDR3 totals 14 residues. Germline V gene lookup returns CDR1 SEHNR and CDR2 FQNEAQ (reference sequence).

The chain carries TRBV11-2 and TRBJ2-3; D not certain. The CDR3 extends over 13 amino acids. V lost 2 bases and J 6 bases, leaving 9 bases between the germline ends. CDR1 and CDR2 from the germline V gene are SGHAT and FQNNGV. The CDR3 sequence: CASSLLRVDTQYF. The DNA of the CDR3 is TGTGCCAGCAGCTTATTAAGGGTTGATACGCAGTATTTT.

The chain is built from TRBV10-2 and TRBJ2-7, with 10 nucleotides matching TRBD1. V lost 7 bases and J lost 2; bases outside the gene matches: 5. Germline V gene lookup returns CDR1 WSHSY and CDR2 SAAADI. The CDR3 runs 14 residues. The CDR3 here is CASNPGQGTYEQYF. The DNA for the CDR3 is TGCGCCAGCAATCCGGGACAGGGGACCTACGAGCAGTACTTC.

The chain recombines TRBV9 with TRBJ1-6; D unresolved. The V end lost 5 bases, the J end lost 7 bases, and 16 bases lay between the germline ends. This CDR3 has 15 amino acids. Per the germline V gene, CDR1 is SGDLS and CDR2 is YYNGEE. The CDR3 bases are TGTGCCAGCAGGGGAACGGCGGGCGGGAATTCACCCCTCCACTTT. Translation: CASRGTAGGNSPLHF.

This clone has only a few counts. The chain is built from TRBV4-3 and TRBJ1-2; D remains unclear. The germline V and J ends were trimmed by 1 base and 6 bases, with 21 bases remaining between them. The CDR3 runs to 17 residues. Germline CDR1 LGHNA, CDR2 YSLEER. The CDR3 region is CASSQADLEGVVNGYTF. CDR3 bases: TGCGCCAGCAGCCAAGCTGATCTGGAGGGCGTGGTGAATGGCTACACCTTC.